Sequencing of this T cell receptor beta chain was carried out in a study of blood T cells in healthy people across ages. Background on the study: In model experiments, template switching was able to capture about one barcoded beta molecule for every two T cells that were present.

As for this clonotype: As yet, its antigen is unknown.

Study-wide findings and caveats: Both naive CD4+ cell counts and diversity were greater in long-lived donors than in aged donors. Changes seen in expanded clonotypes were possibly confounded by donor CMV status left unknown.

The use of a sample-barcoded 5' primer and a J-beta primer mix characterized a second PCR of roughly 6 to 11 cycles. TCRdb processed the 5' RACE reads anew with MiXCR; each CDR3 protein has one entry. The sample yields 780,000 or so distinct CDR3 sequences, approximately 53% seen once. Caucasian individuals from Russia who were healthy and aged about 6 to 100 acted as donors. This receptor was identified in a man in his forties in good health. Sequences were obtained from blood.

The CDR3 nucleotides read TGTGCCAGCAGCAGTTCGGGTCACCAAGAGACCCAGTACTTC. Amino acids: CASSSSGHQETQYF. The chain uses TRBV12-3 or TRBV12-4 and TRBJ2-5, with D unresolved. This CDR3 is built from 14 residues. V shed 6 bases and J shed 0 bases, with 11 bases lying between them.